The 30 T cell receptor beta chains below were found in one sample sequenced in a study of T cells after posttransplantation cyclophosphamide. Cyclophosphamide on days +3 and +4 followed busulfan-fludarabine conditioning and a marrow graft. TCRdb's table, derived via immunoSEQ multiplex PCR, lists solely in-frame clones and lacks some. The sample holds under 20,000 clones; less than 80% are singletons and the top ten take roughly 27%. This material consisted of PBMCs, taken after an allogeneic stem cell transplant with post-transplant cyclophosphamide. The receptors were gathered from a male patient between 25 and 39 years old who received an allogeneic stem cell transplant from a related donor, was CMV-positive, and had acute GVHD only. The T cells may partly be graft donor cells.

The chain has TRBV19 and TRBJ1-1, with 7 bases matching TRBD1. With 1 base clipped from V and 1 base from J, the junction kept 6 bases outside the gene matches. This CDR3 is 16 amino acids long. CDR1 and CDR2 from the germline V gene are LNHDA and SQIVND (reference sequence). The CDR3 loop is CASSIGGDRANTEAFF. CDR3 in DNA: TGTGCCAGTAGTATAGGGGGCGACAGGGCGAACACTGAAGCTTTCTTT.

The chain combines TRBV11-2 with TRBJ1-2; perhaps TRBD1 as D (5 bases). The CDR3 totals 15 residues. Trimming removed 6 bases at V and 4 bases at J, with 18 bases between. CDR1 and CDR2 from the germline V gene are SGHAT and FQNNGV. CDR3: CASSQNTGVGYGYTF. DNA of the CDR3: TGTGCCAGCAGTCAAAACACGGGGGTCGGCTATGGCTACACCTTC.

V and J are TRBV28 and TRBJ2-7; 11 bases match TRBD2. There are 16 residues in the CDR3. Germline V lookup: CDR1 MDHEN, CDR2 SYDVKM. V was clipped by 2 bases and J by 7 bases; unmatched bases: 10. CDR3 loop: CASSLGGLAGGGEQYF. The CDR3, as DNA: TGTGCCAGCAGTTTAGGGGGCCTAGCGGGGGGTGGAGAGCAGTACTTC.

The gene calls are TRBV5-6 and TRBJ1-1; D ambiguous. The CDR3 spans 13 residues. Trimming left V 0 bases short and J 3 bases short, with 6 bases between. Germline CDR1 and CDR2: SGHDT and YYEEEE. The CDR3, as DNA: TGTGCCAGCAGCTTGGATGCGGACACTGAAGCTTTCTTT. This encodes CASSLDADTEAFF.

The chain links TRBV4-1 to TRBJ1-3; the D is unclear. CDR3 length: 16 amino acids. CDR1 MGHRA and CDR2 YSYEKL come from the germline V gene. Between the trimmed V and J ends, which lost 0 bases and 1 base, there was a span of 10 bases. The CDR3 DNA is TGCGCCAGCAGCCAAGATCTTCTGAGATCTGGAAACACCATATATTTT. It translates to CASSQDLLRSGNTIYF.

This chain connects TRBV18 to TRBJ2-1, with TRBD2 matching 8 bases. The CDR3 totals 15 residues. V lost 8 bases and J lost 3; bases outside the gene matches: 9. The germline gives CDR1 KGHSH, CDR2 LQKENI. The CDR3 loop is CASSPAGAYYNEQFF. CDR3 nucleotides: TGTGCCAGCAGCCCAGCGGGGGCCTACTACAATGAGCAGTTCTTC.

The rearrangement links TRBV11-2 to TRBJ2-5; 8 bases map to TRBD1. The V gene end was trimmed by 5 bases and the J gene end by 1 base; junction bases not matched to a gene: 6. The CDR3 is 15 amino acids. Germline V gene sequence: CDR1 SGHAT, CDR2 FQNNGV. The CDR3 DNA follows: TGTGCCAGCAGCCGGTTCGGACAGGGCCAAGAGACCCAGTACTTC. It codes for CASSRFGQGQETQYF.

The J gene is TRBJ1-4, the V gene TRBV10-3; perhaps TRBD1 as D (6 bases). Germline values: CDR1 ENHRY, CDR2 SYGVKD. V was trimmed by 0 bases and J by 6 bases, leaving 11 bases between them. The CDR3 totals 15 residues. The CDR3 DNA is TGTGCCATCAGTGAGTCGATGGGGGCTGATGAAAAACTGTTTTTT. Amino acids: CAISESMGADEKLFF.

The V gene is TRBV7-2, the J gene TRBJ2-1; 15 positions agree with TRBD2. V lost 2 bases to trimming and J lost 4 bases; unmatched junction nucleotides: 6. This CDR3 has 18 residues. CDR1 and CDR2 from the germline V gene are SGHTA and FQGNSA. For the CDR3, the DNA is TGTGCCAGCAGCTTAAAGACCGGGACTAGCGGGGGGTACAATGAGCAGTTCTTC. It yields the protein CASSLKTGTSGGYNEQFF.

This chain connects TRBV13 to TRBJ1-6, with D tentatively TRBD1 (6 bases). The V gene's germline CDR1 is PRHDT and CDR2 FYEKMQ (reference sequence). The CDR3 contains 14 residues. The ends were cut back, 6 bases at V and 3 bases at J, with 9 bases in the middle. The CDR3 nucleotides are TGTGCCAGCAGTTCCAGGGGCTATAATTCACCCCTCCACTTT. Protein product: CASSSRGYNSPLHF.

This clone has just a few counts. The gene calls are TRBV4-2 and TRBJ2-2; TRBD2 agrees at 7 bases. The CDR3 runs to 17 residues. J lost 4 bases, V lost 1 base, and 9 bases had no gene match. Germline CDR1 is LGHNA and CDR2 is YNFKEQ. The CDR3 sequence is CASSQATGGRATGELFF. The CDR3 DNA sequence: TGTGCCAGCAGCCAAGCGACGGGGGGACGGGCCACCGGGGAGCTGTTTTTT.

A single count supports this clone. The V call is TRBV28, the J call TRBJ2-5; D possibly corresponds to TRBD1 (5 bases). CDR1 and CDR2 (germline): MDHEN, SYDVKM. The CDR3 length is 14 residues. Trimming took 2 bases from V and 1 from J, leaving 8 bases between them. CDR3 bases: TGTGCCAGCAGTTTAAGGACAAGCCAAGAGACCCAGTACTTC. Protein product: CASSLRTSQETQYF.

The chain links TRBV18 to TRBJ1-1; D is unclear. The germline V and J ends were trimmed by 2 bases and 1 base, with 8 bases remaining between them. The CDR3 loop spans 14 amino acids. The germline CDR1 and CDR2 sequences are KGHSH and LQKENI. CDR3 amino acids: CASSPNSGNTEAFF. CDR3 sequence (DNA): TGTGCCAGCTCACCAAACAGTGGGAACACTGAAGCTTTCTTT.

The V gene is TRBV4-2, the J gene TRBJ1-5, with D tentatively TRBD1 (5 bases). Deletions cut 5 bases from V and 1 base from J, with 15 bases between. This CDR3 contains 16 residues. In germline, CDR1 is LGHNA, CDR2 YNFKEQ. For the CDR3, the DNA is TGTGCCAGCAGCTACACAGGTGGGGGGAGCAATCAGCCCCAGCATTTT. This codes for CASSYTGGGSNQPQHF.

V usage is TRBV5-6 and J usage is TRBJ2-7; perhaps TRBD2 as D (5 bases). The V and J ends lost 0 bases and 4 bases respectively, with 17 bases between them. Germline CDR1 reads SGHDT; CDR2 reads YYEEEE. CDR3 length: 16 residues. This CDR3 reads CASSLAPGGGPYEQYF. The CDR3 DNA follows: TGTGCCAGCAGCTTGGCCCCTGGAGGCGGCCCTTACGAGCAGTACTTC.

The chain employs TRBV27 and TRBJ1-6; the match to TRBD1 covers 9 bases. Germline V CDR1 and CDR2: MNHEY, SMNVEV (reference sequence). The CDR3 consists of 14 residues. V gave up 6 bases and J gave up 9 bases; unmatched junction bases: 6. CDR3 sequence (DNA): TGTGCCAGCAGGAAACAGGGGGCAGGTTCACCCCTCCACTTT. It specifies CASRKQGAGSPLHF.

The CDR3 spells CASSEDRTEQYF. CDR3 in DNA: TGTGCCAGCAGTGAAGATAGGACTGAGCAGTACTTC. V is TRBV2 and J is TRBJ2-7; weak D call: TRBD2 (5 bases). This CDR3 spans 12 amino acids. Trimming pared 1 base from V and 7 bases from J, leaving 8 bases between. Germline assignment: CDR1 SNHLY and CDR2 FYNNEI. Drawing the rest from reference TRBV2 and TRBJ2-7, the complete variable domain is EPEVTQTPSHQVTQMGQEVILRCVPISNHLYFYWYRQILGQKVEFLVSFYNNEISEKSEIFDDQFSVERPDGSNFTLKIRSTKLEDSAMYFCASSEDRTEQYFGPGTRLTVT.

This clone was counted between two and nine times. This chain joins TRBV5-8 and TRBJ1-2, with D tentatively TRBD1 (6 bases). Germline V gene lookup returns CDR1 SGHTS and CDR2 YDEGEE. With 1 base removed from V and 4 bases from J, the gap between germline ends came to 14 bases. The CDR3 is 15 amino acids. CDR3 DNA sequence: TGTGCCAGCAGCTTGTACGGTGGACAGCCCTATGGCTACACCTTC. Translated: CASSLYGGQPYGYTF.

This clone was counted a few times. The chain recombines TRBV13 with TRBJ2-1; a weak D match, TRBD2 (5 bases). Germline lookup yields CDR1 PRHDT and CDR2 FYEKMQ (reference sequence). CDR3 size: 13 residues. Trimming left V 1 base short and J 12 bases short, with 13 bases between. Here the CDR3 reads CASSLVDSSGQFF. The DNA for the CDR3 is TGTGCCAGCAGCTTAGTGGACTCCTCGGGGCAGTTCTTC. Full variable domain (missing parts from reference TRBV13 and TRBJ2-1): AAGVIQSPRHLIKEKRETATLKCYPIPRHDTVYWYQQGPGQDPQFLISFYEKMQSDKGSIPDRFSAQQFSDYHSELNMSSLELGDSALYFCASSLVDSSGQFFGPGTRLTVL.

J is TRBJ1-1 and V is TRBV7-2; D ambiguous. CDR1 is SGHTA and CDR2 is FQGNSA in the germline V gene. V gave up 4 bases and J gave up 4 bases, with 10 bases separating them. The CDR3 totals 13 residues. The CDR3 is CASSSVTATEAFF. CDR3 DNA: TGTGCCAGCAGCTCGGTTACAGCCACTGAAGCTTTCTTT. The full variable domain, rest sourced from reference TRBV7-2 and TRBJ1-1, is GAGVSQSPSNKVTEKGKDVELRCDPISGHTALYWYRQSLGQGLEFLIYFQGNSAPDKSGLPSDRFSAERTGGSVSTLTIQRTQQEDSAVYLCASSSVTATEAFFGQGTRLTVV.

This sequence joins TRBV4-2 and TRBJ1-2; no clear D. This CDR3 region has 12 residues. Germline lookup yields CDR1 LGHNA and CDR2 YNFKEQ. V lost 1 base and J 7 bases, leaving 7 bases between the germline ends. Here the CDR3 reads CASSQAPSGYTF. The CDR3 coding sequence is TGTGCCAGCAGCCAAGCCCCTTCTGGCTACACCTTC.

The chain employs TRBV27 and TRBJ1-5, with 9 nucleotides matching TRBD1. Germline V gene data show CDR1 as MNHEY and CDR2 as SMNVEV (reference sequence). V dropped 4 bases and J dropped 5; count of bases not matched to a gene: 6. The CDR3 consists of 15 residues. The CDR3 DNA sequence: TGTGCCAGCAGTTCCGGACAGGGGTTGTATCAGCCCCAGCATTTT. Protein sequence: CASSSGQGLYQPQHF.

This clone showed up just a few times. The V gene is TRBV10-3, the J gene TRBJ2-3; TRBD2 agrees at 7 bases. Trimming took 4 bases from V and 5 from J; bases not matched to a gene: 0. CDR1 is ENHRY, CDR2 SYGVKD, per germline. The CDR3 loop spans 12 amino acids. The CDR3 nucleotides are TGTGCCATCAGTGGGGAGGGAGATACGCAGTATTTT. It specifies CAISGEGDTQYF.

This clone was found once. The J gene is TRBJ1-1, the V gene TRBV7-6; 11 bases line up with TRBD1. The germline V gene has CDR1 SGHVS and CDR2 FNYEAQ. This CDR3 region has 17 residues. V was pared by 3 bases and J by 4 bases, with 10 bases of the junction left unmatched. CDR3 DNA: TGTGCCAGCAGCTTCTCTGGACAGGGGGCTTGGGGCACTGAAGCTTTCTTT. This codes for CASSFSGQGAWGTEAFF.

The V call is TRBV4-2, the J call TRBJ1-5; D possibly corresponds to TRBD1 (6 bases). V was shortened by 4 bases and J by 4 bases, with 20 bases between the two germline ends. This CDR3 is 17 amino acids long. Per germline, CDR1 LGHNA and CDR2 YNFKEQ. The CDR3 sequence is CASSPTHLDSKNQPQHF. The CDR3 DNA follows: TGTGCCAGCAGCCCGACCCACTTGGACAGCAAGAATCAGCCCCAGCATTTT.

V is TRBV2 and J is TRBJ1-5, with D perhaps TRBD1 (6 bases). Germline CDR1 SNHLY, CDR2 FYNNEI. This CDR3 spans 13 amino acids. V lost 5 bases and J lost 6, with 11 bases in between. The CDR3 sequence: CASSPQGAQPQHF. CDR3 nucleotide sequence: TGTGCCAGCAGTCCACAGGGCGCTCAGCCCCAGCATTTT.

This clone was picked up a small number of times. The V call is TRBV5-1, the J call TRBJ1-1; perhaps TRBD1 as D (5 bases). V was cut by 6 bases and J by 4 bases, with 16 bases left in between. The CDR3 covers 14 residues. The germline V gene encodes CDR1 SGHRS and CDR2 YFSETQ. The CDR3 bases are TGCGCCAGCAAGACCTATGGGGCGACCACTGAAGCTTTCTTT. This encodes CASKTYGATTEAFF.

This chain joins TRBV29-1 and TRBJ2-7; 8 bases are shared with TRBD1. This CDR3 is built from 13 residues. V was clipped by 7 bases and J by 0 bases; unmatched bases: 5. Per germline, CDR1 SQVTM and CDR2 ANQGSEA. The CDR3 spells CSARTGSSYEQYF. CDR3 in DNA: TGCAGCGCCCGGACAGGGAGCTCCTACGAGCAGTACTTC.

This chain connects TRBV28 to TRBJ1-2, with TRBD1 matching over 8 bases. The J segment lost 3 bases and the V segment lost 4 bases, leaving 7 bases of the junction unmatched. The CDR3 extends over 15 amino acids. CDR1 MDHEN and CDR2 SYDVKM come from the germline V gene. CDR3 sequence: CASSSIDRGDYGYTF. DNA for the CDR3: TGTGCCAGCAGTTCCATAGACAGGGGTGACTATGGCTACACCTTC.

V and J are TRBV6-6 and TRBJ1-4; TRBD1 agrees at 7 bases. The CDR3 extends over 15 amino acids. Losses at the gene ends were 7 bases for V and 6 bases for J; bases not matched to a gene: 11. CDR1 and CDR2 (germline): MNHNY, SVGAGI (reference sequence). CDR3 coding DNA: TGTGCCAGCAACGAACAGGGACAGCCCCATGAAAAACTGTTTTTT. Its translation is CASNEQGQPHEKLFF.